This T cell receptor (beta chain) was documented in a study of blood T cell repertoires in COVID-19. CDR1 is LNHDA, CDR2 SQIVND, per germline (reference sequence). The trim removed 5 bases at V and 2 bases at J, leaving 2 bases unmatched. This CDR3 spans 13 amino acids. Only in-frame clones appear in the TCRdb table, and some are missing; sequencing was by immunoSEQ multiplex PCR. The table shows hundreds of thousands of clones, with around 88% occurring only once. The sequencing input was peripheral blood. The chain recombines TRBV19 with TRBJ2-7; 8 bases align to TRBD1. The TCR was taken from a woman in her fifties or sixties with COVID-19, enrolled during active disease. The DNA for the CDR3 is TGTGCCAGTAGTCAGGGGGCGGCCTACGAGCAGTACTTC. This sequence encodes CASSQGAAYEQYF.